A selection of T cell receptor beta chains follows, all from one sample in a study of T cells after yellow fever vaccination. One entry per CDR3 protein, called by TCRdb with MiXCR from the 5' RACE reads. The sample lists around 350,000 distinct CDR3 sequences; approximately 10% were seen once. The sequences come from PBMCs, collected on the day of the first yellow fever vaccination. These receptors originate from a man between 18 and 29 years old who received the YFV17D yellow fever vaccine. Each CDR3 is given with its conserved first and last residue. The order of the fields is V gene, J gene, clone size, D gene, CDR3 DNA, CDR3 protein. The D gene is left open where the match is weak. A clone size is listed for some rows: how often the clone was seen (once, few, many), or a class if it is expanded.

TRBV12-3/TRBV12-4	TRBJ2-3	few	.	TGTGCCAGCAGTTTTGGGGCGGTCACAGATACGCAGTATTTT	CASSFGAVTDTQYF
TRBV5-1	TRBJ2-1	few	.	TGCGCCAGCAGCTTGGAACAGGGAATTTGGGACTCCTACAATGAGCAGTTCTTC	CASSLEQGIWDSYNEQFF
TRBV7-7	TRBJ2-7	.	.	TGTGCCAGCAGCCCCCAGGTCTCCTCCTACGAGCAGTACTTC	CASSPQVSSYEQYF
TRBV10-3	TRBJ1-1	few	.	TGTGCCATCAGGGGGCCGCTGAACACTGAAGCTTTCTTT	CAIRGPLNTEAFF
TRBV7-2	TRBJ1-1	.	.	TGTGCCAGCAGCTCTCAGGGAGGGGGGGAAGCTTTCTTT	CASSSQGGGEAFF
TRBV4-1	TRBJ2-1	few	.	TGCGCCAGCAGCCAAGTGGGGACGAGCTCCTACAATGAGCAGTTCTTC	CASSQVGTSSYNEQFF
TRBV7-3	TRBJ1-5	many	.	TGTGCCAGCAGCTTAACTAGCAATCAGCCCCAGCATTTT	CASSLTSNQPQHF
TRBV29-1	TRBJ2-5	.	TRBD2	TGCAGCTTTTCTAGCGGGGCTCAAGAGACCCAGTACTTC	CSFSSGAQETQYF
TRBV5-1	TRBJ1-5	many	.	TGCGCCAGCAGCACCGGACAGCCCAATCAGCCCCAGCATTTT	CASSTGQPNQPQHF
TRBV20-1	TRBJ2-1	.	.	TGCAGTGCGACTGAGCAGTTCTTC	CSATEQFF
TRBV7-3	TRBJ2-6	few	.	TGTGCCAGCAGCCTTCAACCCTCTGGGGCCAACGTCCTGACTTTC	CASSLQPSGANVLTF
TRBV9	TRBJ1-1	.	TRBD1	TGTGCCAGCAGCATAGAAGGACAGGGGAAGACTGAAGCTTTCTTT	CASSIEGQGKTEAFF
TRBV6-1	TRBJ2-3	.	TRBD2	TGTGCCAGCAGTATGCTAGCTAGCGGGGGTTCCACAGATACGCAGTATTTT	CASSMLASGGSTDTQYF
TRBV7-9	TRBJ2-5	.	.	TGTGCCAGCAGAGAGGTAGCGGCGAAAGAGACCCAGTACTTC	CASREVAAKETQYF
TRBV10-3	TRBJ2-3	.	.	TGTGCCACCGCATCAGGGGGGGGGACTGCAGATACGCAGTATTTT	CATASGGGTADTQYF
TRBV7-2	TRBJ2-3	few	.	TGTGCCAGCAGCTCCGGACACAGGTCCACAGATACGCAGTATTTT	CASSSGHRSTDTQYF
TRBV6-1	TRBJ2-5	.	TRBD2	TGTGACAGCAGATTCCAGGGAGGGGAGACCCAGTACTTC	CDSRFQGGETQYF
TRBV28	TRBJ2-1	.	.	TGTGCCAGCAGTTCGGCCCGCCATGAGCAGTTCTTC	CASSSARHEQFF
TRBV5-1	TRBJ2-5	.	TRBD2	TGCGCCAGCAGCCACGGGACTAGCTTGGTGGAGACCCAGTACTTC	CASSHGTSLVETQYF
TRBV7-9	TRBJ1-1	.	.	TGTGCCAGCAGCATAGAGGTGACTGAAGCTTTCTTT	CASSIEVTEAFF
TRBV7-9	TRBJ2-3	few	.	TGTGCCAGCATTCCCGGGCCCACAGATACGCAGTATTTT	CASIPGPTDTQYF
TRBV7-9	TRBJ2-7	.	.	TGTGCCAGCAGTCTGATGCTAGGCGAGCAGTACTTC	CASSLMLGEQYF
TRBV12-3/TRBV12-4	TRBJ2-5	few	TRBD1	TGTGCCAGCAGTAACCGGGACAGGGGGGAAGTGACCCAGTACTTC	CASSNRDRGEVTQYF
TRBV6-1	TRBJ1-2	many	.	TGTGCCAGCAGTGAAGGGACATACTATGGCTACACCTTC	CASSEGTYYGYTF
TRBV5-4	TRBJ1-2	.	.	TGTGCCAGCAGCCTAAACCGACAGGACTATGGCTACACCTTC	CASSLNRQDYGYTF
TRBV18	TRBJ2-1	.	.	TGTGCCAGCTCACCACAGGGGGTCGCCTACAATGAGCAGTTCTTC	CASSPQGVAYNEQFF
TRBV20-1	TRBJ2-3	.	TRBD2	TGCAGTGCTGGGCCCGGGGGGGCCTTCACAGATACGCAGTATTTT	CSAGPGGAFTDTQYF
TRBV6-5	TRBJ1-2	.	TRBD1	TGTGCCAGCAGTTACGGGGGACAGACCCGATATGGCTACACCTTC	CASSYGGQTRYGYTF
TRBV6-2/TRBV6-3	TRBJ2-5	.	.	TGTGCCAGCGATCGAGGCAGGGCTTGGGTGCAAGAGACCCAGTACTTC	CASDRGRAWVQETQYF
TRBV5-4	TRBJ2-4	few	.	TGTGCCAGCAGGCTCGACAGGAAAAACATTCAGTACTTC	CASRLDRKNIQYF
TRBV14	TRBJ1-2	many	.	TGTGCCAGCAGCCAAGATCAGGAGTGGAACTATGGCTACACCTTC	CASSQDQEWNYGYTF
TRBV5-1	TRBJ2-1	.	.	TGCGCCAGCAGCTTGGCCCCCGGGACACGAGGGTATGAGCAGTTCTTC	CASSLAPGTRGYEQFF
TRBV24-1	TRBJ2-1	.	.	TGTGCCACCAGTGATCCCCCTCGGGGGCGAGGCGGTGAGCAGTTCTTC	CATSDPPRGRGGEQFF
TRBV7-2	TRBJ1-6	few	TRBD1	TGTGCCAGCCGAGGACAGGGAGGGACTAATTCACCCCTCCACTTT	CASRGQGGTNSPLHF
TRBV5-6	TRBJ2-2	few	.	TGTGCCAGCAGCTTCCAGGGTTACACGAACACCGGGGAGCTGTTTTTT	CASSFQGYTNTGELFF
TRBV4-1	TRBJ2-7	few	.	TGCGCCAGCAGCCACGGGGAACCCCTCGAGCAGTACTTC	CASSHGEPLEQYF
TRBV11-2	TRBJ2-1	few	TRBD2	TGTGCCAGCAGCCCATTGATTACGGGGGGCAATGAGCAGTTCTTC	CASSPLITGGNEQFF
TRBV30	TRBJ1-5	.	.	TGTGCCTGGAGTGCCCAGTACAATCAGCCCCAGCATTTT	CAWSAQYNQPQHF